A selection of T cell receptor beta chains follows, all from one sample in a study of T-cell memory formation after mild COVID-19. MiXCR, applied by TCRdb to the 5' RACE reads, yields one record per CDR3 protein. The data show more than 250,000 distinct CDR3 sequences, roughly 18% seen once. The sequencing input was PBMCs or a T cell subset sorted from them (not recorded which). Every receptor here comes from a man aged 18 to 29 who had mild COVID-19 (a few samples of this study predate the infection). Cell type and time point are not known. Both conserved end residues are part of each CDR3. The order of the fields is V gene, D gene, J gene, clone size, CDR3 DNA, CDR3 protein. A D gene is named only where the DNA matches it firmly. Only part of the rows carry a size: once, few, many, or a class if the clone is expanded.

TRBV10-3	-	TRBJ1-1	-	TGTGCCATCGGAGTGGGTGTAGTGAACACTGAAGCTTTCTTT	CAIGVGVVNTEAFF
TRBV7-9	TRBD1	TRBJ2-6	many	TGTGCCAGCAGAAGGACAGGGCAGGGGGCTGGGGCCAACGTCCTGACTTTC	CASRRTGQGAGANVLTF
TRBV18	-	TRBJ1-3	-	TGTGCCAGCTCCCCACCGGTTCGGACTGGAAACACCATATATTTT	CASSPPVRTGNTIYF
TRBV14	-	TRBJ2-3	few	TGTGCCAGCAGCCCCGCAGGAGGTTTAGTGCTCGGAGATACGCAGTATTTT	CASSPAGGLVLGDTQYF
TRBV6-2/TRBV6-3	-	TRBJ1-5	few	TGTGCCAGCAGTCGACAGGTAAATCAGCCCCAGCATTTT	CASSRQVNQPQHF
TRBV12-3/TRBV12-4	-	TRBJ1-3	few	TGTGCCAGCAGCTCAACAGTCTCTGGAAACACCATATATTTT	CASSSTVSGNTIYF
TRBV5-1	-	TRBJ2-7	few	TGCGCCAGCAGCCTGGGAGGAGGTGTCTACGAGCAGTACTTC	CASSLGGGVYEQYF
TRBV7-9	TRBD1	TRBJ2-5	few	TGTGCCAGCAGCACGACAGGGCGAGGAGAGACCCAGTACTTC	CASSTTGRGETQYF
TRBV20-1	-	TRBJ1-4	many	TGCAGTGCTAGAGATGTGGTGGGTGGTGAAAAACTGTTTTTT	CSARDVVGGEKLFF
TRBV4-3	TRBD2	TRBJ2-1	few	TGCGCCAGCAGCGGACTAGCGGGGGCCTCCTACAATGAGCAGTTCTTC	CASSGLAGASYNEQFF
TRBV29-1	-	TRBJ2-3	-	TGCAGCGTTGTGGGCTGGGAGGCAGATACGCAGTATTTT	CSVVGWEADTQYF
TRBV20-1	-	TRBJ2-5	-	TGCAGTGCTAGAGTGCGAGGGGAGACCCAGTACTTC	CSARVRGETQYF
TRBV2	-	TRBJ2-3	few	TGTGCCAGCAGGGAATACACAGATACGCAGTATTTT	CASREYTDTQYF
TRBV4-2	-	TRBJ1-5	few	TGTGCCAGCAGCCAAGAAACAGGCCGCTCCCAGCCCCAGCATTTT	CASSQETGRSQPQHF
TRBV7-6	TRBD2	TRBJ2-2	-	TGTGCCAGCAGCCCCGGACTAGCGGGGGGGCGAAGCACCGGGGAGCTGTTTTTT	CASSPGLAGGRSTGELFF
TRBV6-5	-	TRBJ1-2	-	TGTGCCAGCAGTACTCTTGGGGCCGACTATGGCTACACCTTC	CASSTLGADYGYTF